This passage covers 27 T cell receptor beta chains from one sample sequenced in a study of CD8+CD57+ T cells in acquired aplastic anemia. Both TCR beta VDJ combination and CDR3 sequence profiling were carried out. Genomic DNA was the template for this profiling. TCRdb re-called the reads with MiXCR, one entry per CDR3 protein. The sample records roughly 500,000 distinct CDR3 sequences, around 32% being singletons. Those patients picked for sequencing had displayed CD8+CD57+ cell expansion on flow cytometry. The specimen was sorted CD4+, CD8+, or CD8+CD57+ T cells (not recorded which) from PBMCs. Source of these receptors: a human donor with aplastic anemia.

The gene calls are TRBV10-2 and TRBJ2-7; 7 bases map to TRBD1. V was clipped by 2 bases and J by 1 base; unmatched bases: 5. Germline V gene data show CDR1 as WSHSY and CDR2 as SAAADI. The CDR3 contains 15 residues. As DNA, the CDR3 is TGCGCCAGCAGTGAGATCCCGGGACAGTCCTACGAGCAGTACTTC. Translation gives CASSEIPGQSYEQYF.

This clonotype was found a few times. The chain links TRBV12-3 or TRBV12-4 to TRBJ2-1; possibly TRBD1 for D (6 bases). Trimming left V 3 bases short and J 8 bases short, with 14 bases between. The CDR3 sequence is 14 residues long. DNA of the CDR3: TGTGCCAGCAGTTTTCCCAGGGGCCGGGATGAGCAGTTCTTC. Protein: CASSFPRGRDEQFF.

This clonotype was recorded many times. The chain uses TRBV2 and TRBJ1-5, with no clear D. Per germline, CDR1 SNHLY and CDR2 FYNNEI. CDR3 size: 11 residues. V lost 9 bases, J lost 3 bases, and 6 bases lay in between. The CDR3: CASRINQPQHF. The CDR3 DNA sequence: TGTGCCAGTAGAATCAATCAGCCCCAGCATTTT. Using reference TRBV2 and TRBJ1-5 for the parts outside the CDR3, the full variable domain is EPEVTQTPSHQVTQMGQEVILRCVPISNHLYFYWYRQILGQKVEFLVSFYNNEISEKSEIFDDQFSVERPDGSNFTLKIRSTKLEDSAMYFCASRINQPQHFGDGTRLSIL.

The CDR3 sequence is CASRNSRDRGRLYGYTF. Here the CDR3 DNA reads TGTGCCAGCAGGAACTCCCGGGACAGGGGGCGCCTCTATGGCTACACCTTC. The rearrangement uses TRBV12-3 or TRBV12-4 and TRBJ1-2; 12 positions match TRBD1. Trimming removed 6 bases from V and 4 bases from J; junction bases left unmatched: 12. The CDR3 has 17 amino acids.

This chain links TRBV20-1 with TRBJ2-5, with TRBD2 matching 9 bases. V shed 6 bases, J shed 3 bases, and the junction held 8 bases outside the gene matches. The CDR3 has 14 residues. The germline gives CDR1 DFQATT, CDR2 SNEGSKA (reference sequence). The CDR3: CSARWGGGEETQYF. The CDR3 bases are TGCAGTGCCCGTTGGGGCGGGGGGGAAGAGACCCAGTACTTC.

There are a few counts of this clonotype. The chain links TRBV2 to TRBJ1-2; D is uncertain. CDR3 length: 15 amino acids. The V gene's germline CDR1 is SNHLY and CDR2 FYNNEI. Trimming pared 4 bases from V and 2 bases from J, leaving 14 bases between. CDR3 amino acids: CASSGESGVNYGYTF. The CDR3 DNA is TGTGCCAGCAGTGGGGAGAGCGGGGTAAACTATGGCTACACCTTC.

The chain couples TRBV2 to TRBJ1-6; TRBD1 might be the D (6 bases). CDR1 SNHLY and CDR2 FYNNEI come from the germline V gene. V lost 2 bases and J lost 6, with 11 bases in between. CDR3 length: 15 amino acids. The CDR3 loop is CASSEPGQINSPLHF. The CDR3 DNA reads as TGTGCCAGCAGTGAACCAGGACAGATTAATTCACCCCTCCACTTT.

This chain uses TRBV4-2 with TRBJ2-5; 11 bases match TRBD1. Germline V lookup: CDR1 LGHNA, CDR2 YNFKEQ. Trimming cost V 0 bases and J 2 bases; bases outside gene matches: 5. The CDR3 is 17 residues long. The CDR3 DNA follows: TGTGCCAGCAGCCAAGAGTGGGGACAGGGGGGTCAAGAGACCCAGTACTTC. Its protein is CASSQEWGQGGQETQYF.

Turning to this clonotype: The junction departs from the called germline gene at one end, perhaps through a read error. V is TRBV10-3 and J is TRBJ1-5; 9 bases align to TRBD1. Looked up from germline, CDR1 is ENHRY and CDR2 is SYGVKD. This CDR3 spans 14 amino acids. CDR3 in DNA: TGTGCCAGCAGTGAACAGGGGGCAACTCAGCCCCAGCATTTT. Residues: CASSEQGATQPQHF.

This clonotype has ten or more counts. The chain links TRBV24-1 to TRBJ1-2; D not certain. There are 15 residues in the CDR3. V dropped 1 base and J dropped 1 base, with 9 bases sitting between them. CDR1 and CDR2 from the germline V gene are KGHDR and SFDVKD. The DNA for the CDR3 is TGTGCCACCAGTGATTTAGCCACCATTAACTATGGCTACACCTTC. Its translation is CATSDLATINYGYTF.

This clonotype was observed a few times. This chain joins TRBV4-2 and TRBJ2-3; D remains ambiguous. The germline V and J ends were trimmed by 6 bases and 0 bases, with 13 bases remaining between them. This CDR3 region has 15 residues. In germline, CDR1 is LGHNA, CDR2 YNFKEQ. The CDR3 region is CASSPTGSSTDTQYF. CDR3 DNA sequence: TGTGCCAGCAGTCCAACCGGCTCCAGCACAGATACGCAGTATTTT.

This clonotype was counted at least ten times. The chain couples TRBV2 to TRBJ1-1; a weak D match, TRBD1 (5 bases). Germline CDR1 is SNHLY and CDR2 is FYNNEI. The CDR3 loop spans 14 amino acids. The V end lost 6 bases, the J end lost 1 base, and 12 bases lay between the germline ends. The DNA of the CDR3 is TGTGCCAGCAGACAGACAGAATCGAACACTGAAGCTTTCTTT. Translated: CASRQTESNTEAFF.

This chain connects TRBV29-1 to TRBJ1-3, with D possibly TRBD1 on 6 matching bases. The CDR3 has 16 amino acids. V was shortened by 6 bases and J by 1 base, with 19 bases between the two germline ends. Germline loops: CDR1 SQVTM, CDR2 ANQGSEA. The CDR3 loop reads CSVHTLTQGSGNTIYF. Here the CDR3 DNA reads TGCAGCGTCCACACCCTAACACAGGGTTCTGGAAACACCATATATTTT.

This clonotype was observed at least ten times. This sequence joins TRBV19 and TRBJ1-5; 10 positions agree with TRBD1. V trimming: 6 bases; J trimming: 5 bases; junction bases outside the gene matches: 10. Germline CDR1 LNHDA, CDR2 SQIVND (reference sequence). This CDR3 has 16 amino acids. The CDR3: CASSPLAGQGDQPQHF. As DNA, the CDR3 is TGTGCCAGTAGCCCTCTAGCAGGACAGGGGGATCAGCCCCAGCATTTT.

CDR3 residues: CASSSYSGPTNYGYTF. The CDR3 coding sequence is TGTGCCAGCAGCTCTTACTCGGGCCCTACCAACTATGGCTACACCTTC. The rearrangement joins TRBV11-2 to TRBJ1-2; D is ambiguous. The germline V gene encodes CDR1 SGHAT and CDR2 FQNNGV. The CDR3 totals 16 residues. Trimming took off 4 bases at V and 2 bases at J, with 17 bases between the two ends. The full variable domain, rest sourced from reference TRBV11-2 and TRBJ1-2, is EAGVAQSPRYKIIEKRQSVAFWCNPISGHATLYWYQQILGQGPKLLIQFQNNGVVDDSQLPKDRFSAERLKGVDSTLKIQPAKLEDSAVYLCASSSYSGPTNYGYTFGSGTRLTVV.

This clonotype showed up just a few times. The chain links TRBV6-1 to TRBJ2-6; 9 bases agree with TRBD1. Germline loops: CDR1 MNHNS, CDR2 SASEGT. This CDR3 has 17 amino acids. Losses at the gene ends were 4 bases for V and 2 bases for J; bases not matched to a gene: 6. The CDR3 DNA reads as TGTGCCAGCAGTGGACTACAGGGGGCGCCTGGGGCCAACGTCCTGACTTTC. Translation: CASSGLQGAPGANVLTF.

The CDR3 loop is CAIRGRKVGYEQYF. CDR3 DNA: TGTGCCATCAGGGGGCGGAAAGTCGGCTACGAGCAGTACTTC. The chain is built from TRBV10-3 and TRBJ2-7; maybe TRBD1 (5 bases). Trimming stripped 6 bases from V and 3 bases from J, with 15 bases between. Germline lookup yields CDR1 ENHRY and CDR2 SYGVKD. This CDR3 has 14 residues.

This clonotype was counted between two and nine times. The CDR3 here is CASSSTKGVYTEAFF. The CDR3, as DNA: TGTGCCAGCAGCTCTACAAAGGGGGTATACACTGAAGCTTTCTTT. The V and J genes are TRBV7-9 and TRBJ1-1, with D tentatively TRBD1 (6 bases). Germline V gene data show CDR1 as SEHNR and CDR2 as FQNEAQ (reference sequence). The V gene lost 4 bases and the J gene lost 3 bases, with 15 bases spanning the gap. The CDR3 is made up of 15 amino acids. The entire variable domain, with the rest obtained from reference TRBV7-9 and TRBJ1-1, is as follows: DTGVSQNPRHKITKRGQNVTFRCDPISEHNRLYWYRQTLGQGPEFLTYFQNEAQLEKSRLLSDRFSAERPKGSFSTLEIQRTEQGDSAMYLCASSSTKGVYTEAFFGQGTRLTVV.

The genes are TRBV6-1 and TRBJ2-1, with D tentatively TRBD1 or TRBD2 (6 bases each). Trimming left V 6 bases short and J 2 bases short, with 14 bases between. The germline gives CDR1 MNHNS, CDR2 SASEGT. CDR3 length: 15 amino acids. The DNA for the CDR3 is TGTGCCAGCAGGGGTAGGGGGGTCACCTACAATGAGCAGTTCTTC. Its translation: CASRGRGVTYNEQFF.

Ten or more counts support this clonotype. This sequence joins TRBV20-1 and TRBJ1-2, with D hard to call. The CDR3 sequence is 13 residues long. Deletions cut 3 bases from V and 4 bases from J, with 12 bases between. Germline assignment: CDR1 DFQATT and CDR2 SNEGSKA (reference sequence). This chain's CDR3 is CSARSVTSYGYTF. In nucleotides, the CDR3 is TGCAGTGCTAGGTCAGTCACCTCCTATGGCTACACCTTC.

This clonotype showed up many times. The genes are TRBV20-1 and TRBJ2-7, with D uncertain. Germline CDR1 DFQATT, CDR2 SNEGSKA (reference sequence). The CDR3 runs to 15 residues. With 0 bases removed from V and 5 bases from J, the gap between germline ends came to 17 bases. The CDR3 nucleotides read TGCAGTGCTAGAGATCCGACTGGGCCTAGGGACGAGCAGTACTTC. It translates to CSARDPTGPRDEQYF.

This clonotype was observed a few times. The V call is TRBV5-1, the J call TRBJ2-1; TRBD1 matches at 9 bases. The germline gives CDR1 SGHRS, CDR2 YFSETQ. The CDR3 length is 16 residues. The V gene end was trimmed by 0 bases and the J gene end by 8 bases; junction bases not matched to a gene: 9. CDR3 DNA: TGCGCCAGCAGCTTGGGGGTGGGACAGGGTTTCCATGAGCAGTTCTTC. Its translation is CASSLGVGQGFHEQFF.

At least ten counts were recorded for this clonotype. CDR3 nucleotides: TGTGCCAGCAGCTTAGGCAGGGGGCTTGGATATGGCTACACCTTC. It translates to CASSLGRGLGYGYTF. The rearrangement links TRBV7-2 to TRBJ1-2, with 8 bases identical to TRBD1. V was clipped by 1 base and J by 5 bases; unmatched bases: 6. The CDR3 totals 15 residues. Per germline, CDR1 SGHTA and CDR2 FQGNSA.

This clonotype was recorded at least ten times. The rearrangement joins TRBV29-1 to TRBJ1-1; 10 bases align to TRBD1. The germline V gene has CDR1 SQVTM and CDR2 ANQGSEA. The CDR3 covers 14 residues. With 7 bases clipped from V and 4 bases from J, the junction kept 9 bases outside the gene matches. CDR3 in DNA: TGCAGCGGCTACGGGACAGGGGAGGGCACTGAAGCTTTCTTT. It is translated as CSGYGTGEGTEAFF.

In its sample, this clonotype was seen a few times. The rearrangement joins TRBV6-1 to TRBJ1-2, with 11 nucleotides matching TRBD1. With 6 bases clipped from V and 6 bases from J, the junction kept 3 bases outside the gene matches. CDR1 is MNHNS, CDR2 SASEGT, per germline. The CDR3 is made up of 13 amino acids. In DNA, the CDR3 is TGTGCCAGCAGGGGGACAGGGGGTCATGGCTACACCTTC. It codes for CASRGTGGHGYTF.

The chain has TRBV5-1 and TRBJ1-6, with D possibly TRBD1 on 5 matching bases. V dropped 6 bases and J dropped 5 bases, with 12 bases sitting between them. Germline CDR1 reads SGHRS; CDR2 reads YFSETQ. CDR3 length equals 14 residues. DNA for the CDR3: TGCGCCAGCACCTGGGGAGGGGATAATTCACCCCTCCACTTT. Its translation is CASTWGGDNSPLHF.

The chain couples TRBV28 to TRBJ1-5, with D possibly matching TRBD1 (5 bases). The V gene lost 5 bases and the J gene lost 5 bases, with 10 bases spanning the gap. CDR3 length: 13 amino acids. Germline assignment: CDR1 MDHEN and CDR2 SYDVKM. The CDR3, as DNA: TGTGCCAGCAGTCCCCAGGGTCATCAGCCCCAGCATTTT. Amino acid sequence: CASSPQGHQPQHF.